This record covers a single T cell receptor (beta chain). Graves' hyperthyroidism qualified as stable when ophthalmopathy did not progress within 18 months. This entry comes from a study of T cells in Graves' hyperthyroidism and ophthalmopathy. Amplification targeted TCR beta CDR3 regions from RNA transcripts. HTBI primers were the set used in a first-round RT-PCR of the TCR CDR3. TCRdb reprocessed the multiplex PCR reads with MiXCR, giving one entry per CDR3 protein. The table records under 400,000 distinct CDR3 sequences, approximately 25% of them present only once. The receptor comes from a man aged 50-60 years with Graves' hyperthyroidism. The sequenced sample was blood.

DNA of the CDR3: TGCAGTGCTAAGCGGGAGGTTAGCACAGATACGCAGTATTTT. Its protein is CSAKREVSTDTQYF. This chain links TRBV20-1 with TRBJ2-3; 9 nucleotides align to TRBD2. The ends lost 4 bases at V and 0 bases at J; junction bases unmatched: 2. CDR1 DFQATT and CDR2 SNEGSKA come from the germline V gene (reference sequence). The CDR3 length is 14 residues.